This T cell receptor (delta chain) derives from a study of gamma-delta chains in newborns, infants, children. Study-level information: Polyclonal expansion of innate γδ T cells after birth follows microbial exposure.

CDR1 and CDR2 (germline): GEAIGNYY, EKD. This CDR3 comprises 18 residues. J lost 2 bases, V lost 1 base, and 4 bases had no gene match. TCRdb re-analyzed the reads via CATT. Of approximately 4,600 delta-chain clones in the sample, approximately 2.9% were seen once. The table lists this clone with a few counts. The sample consisted of blood. This chain uses TRDV2 with TRDJ3; TRDD3 matches at 10 bases. This clonotype was obtained from a child who was a newborn, infant or young child, either healthy, febrile or measles-vaccinated (not recorded which). The CDR3 DNA reads TGTGCCTGTGACACACTGGGGGATGAGACCTGGGACACCCGACAGATGTTTTTC. Residues: CACDTLGDETWDTRQMFF.